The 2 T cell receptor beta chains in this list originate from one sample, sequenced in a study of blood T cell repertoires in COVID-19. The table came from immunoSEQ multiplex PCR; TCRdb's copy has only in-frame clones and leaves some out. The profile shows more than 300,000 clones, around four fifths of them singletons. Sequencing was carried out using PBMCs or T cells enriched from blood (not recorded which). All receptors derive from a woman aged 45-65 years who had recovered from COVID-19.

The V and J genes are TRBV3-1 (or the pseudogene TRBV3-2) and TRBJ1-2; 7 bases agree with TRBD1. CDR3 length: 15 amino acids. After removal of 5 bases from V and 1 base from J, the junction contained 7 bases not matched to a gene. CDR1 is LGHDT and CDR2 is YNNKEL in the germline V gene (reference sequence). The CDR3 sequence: CASSYRGRVNYGYTF. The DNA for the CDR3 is TGTGCCAGCAGCTACAGGGGACGGGTTAACTATGGCTACACCTTC.

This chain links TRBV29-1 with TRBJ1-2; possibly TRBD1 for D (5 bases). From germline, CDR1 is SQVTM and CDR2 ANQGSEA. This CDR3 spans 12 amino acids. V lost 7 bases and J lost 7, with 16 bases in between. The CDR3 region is CSGGGTILGYTF. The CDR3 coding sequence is TGCAGCGGTGGAGGGACTATACTTGGCTACACCTTC.